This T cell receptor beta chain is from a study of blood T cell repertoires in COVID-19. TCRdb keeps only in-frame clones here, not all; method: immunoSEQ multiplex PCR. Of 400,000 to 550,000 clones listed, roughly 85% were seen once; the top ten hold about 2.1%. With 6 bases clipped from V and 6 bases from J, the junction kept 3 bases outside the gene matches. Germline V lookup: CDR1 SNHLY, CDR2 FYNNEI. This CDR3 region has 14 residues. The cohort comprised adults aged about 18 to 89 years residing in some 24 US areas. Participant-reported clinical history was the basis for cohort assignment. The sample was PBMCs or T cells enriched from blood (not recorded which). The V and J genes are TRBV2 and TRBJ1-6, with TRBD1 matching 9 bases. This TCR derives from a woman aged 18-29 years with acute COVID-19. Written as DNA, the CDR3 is TGTGCCAGCAGAACAGGGGGCGGTAATTCACCCCTCCACTTT. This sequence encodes CASRTGGGNSPLHF.